A selection of T cell receptor beta chains follows, all from one sample in a study of OX40 agonist ivuxolimab in advanced cancers. Here immunoSEQ multiplex PCR was the method, and the copy in TCRdb shows in-frame clones only, minus some. The table includes around 25,000 clones, roughly four fifths detected once. Source: CD4+ or CD8+ T cells sorted from blood, taken in a trial of the OX40 agonist ivuxolimab. The receptors originated from an adult with an advanced solid tumor such as melanoma, head and neck, liver or kidney cancer. Each CDR3 is given with its conserved first and last residue. Each record gives: clone size, D gene, V gene, J gene, CDR3 protein, CDR3 DNA. D genes are given only for firm matches. Clone size appears in some rows only: once, few, many, or a class for an expanded clone.

size: -; D: TRBD1; V: TRBV29-1; J: TRBJ2-5; CDR3: CSVGEQGAEETQYF; DNA: TGCAGCGTTGGGGAACAGGGGGCGGAGGAGACCCAGTACTTC
size: -; D: -; V: TRBV27; J: TRBJ2-1; CDR3: CASSFGTTHNEQFF; DNA: TGTGCCAGCAGTTTTGGGACAACCCACAATGAGCAGTTCTTC
size: -; D: TRBD1; V: TRBV18; J: TRBJ2-7; CDR3: CASSLDRGSSYEQYF; DNA: TGTGCCAGCTCACTCGACAGGGGCTCCTCCTACGAGCAGTACTTC
size: -; D: TRBD1; V: TRBV7-9; J: TRBJ1-1; CDR3: CASSLAETGGAEAFF; DNA: TGTGCCAGCAGCTTAGCGGAGACAGGGGGAGCTGAAGCTTTCTTT
size: medium-sized; D: -; V: TRBV5-4; J: TRBJ2-3; CDR3: CASSLGSGPDTQYF; DNA: TGTGCCAGCAGCTTGGGGTCGGGACCGGATACGCAGTATTTT
size: once; D: -; V: TRBV27; J: TRBJ2-7; CDR3: CASSLWEKSYEQYF; DNA: TGTGCCAGCAGTTTATGGGAGAAGAGCTACGAGCAGTACTTC
size: -; D: -; V: TRBV30; J: TRBJ2-3; CDR3: CAWSVTGLGDTQYF; DNA: TGTGCCTGGAGTGTAACGGGACTTGGAGATACGCAGTATTTT
size: -; D: -; V: TRBV10-2; J: TRBJ1-5; CDR3: CASSDGENQPQHF; DNA: TGCGCCAGCAGTGACGGGGAGAATCAGCCCCAGCATTTT
size: -; D: -; V: TRBV19; J: TRBJ1-2; CDR3: CASSIGTPGYTF; DNA: TGTGCCAGTAGTATTGGGACCCCTGGCTACACCTTC
size: -; D: -; V: TRBV4-3; J: TRBJ2-1; CDR3: CASSQWDSGNEQFF; DNA: TGCGCCAGCAGCCAATGGGACTCTGGGAATGAGCAGTTCTTC
size: -; D: -; V: TRBV6-6; J: TRBJ2-7; CDR3: CASSYDGQNTYEQYF; DNA: TGTGCCAGCAGTTACGACGGTCAGAACACCTACGAGCAGTACTTC
size: medium-sized; D: -; V: TRBV7-9; J: TRBJ1-5; CDR3: CASSLGEGRQPQHF; DNA: TGTGCCAGCAGCCTAGGAGAAGGGCGACAGCCCCAGCATTTT
size: once; D: -; V: TRBV9; J: TRBJ2-2; CDR3: CASSASGGTGELFF; DNA: TGTGCCAGCAGCGCATCCGGGGGCACCGGGGAGCTGTTTTTT
size: few; D: -; V: TRBV9; J: TRBJ1-1; CDR3: CASSPGQMNTEAFF; DNA: TGTGCCAGCAGCCCCGGACAGATGAACACTGAAGCTTTCTTT
size: -; D: TRBD2; V: TRBV4-3; J: TRBJ2-7; CDR3: CASSQGSAGVYEQYF; DNA: TGCGCCAGCAGCCAAGGTTCAGCGGGGGTTTACGAGCAGTACTTC
size: -; D: TRBD2; V: TRBV2; J: TRBJ2-7; CDR3: CASNGLAGGHSYEQYF; DNA: TGTGCCAGCAACGGCTTGGCGGGAGGGCATTCCTACGAGCAGTACTTC
size: -; D: -; V: TRBV5-4; J: TRBJ1-1; CDR3: CASSLGPAEAFF; DNA: TGTGCCAGCAGCTTGGGGCCCGCTGAAGCTTTCTTT
size: few; D: -; V: TRBV9; J: TRBJ2-1; CDR3: CASSEPNGGSSYNEQFF; DNA: TGTGCCAGCAGCGAACCTAATGGGGGGAGCTCCTACAATGAGCAGTTCTTC
size: -; D: -; V: TRBV13; J: TRBJ2-7; CDR3: CASSLEGAHEQYF; DNA: TGTGCCAGCAGCTTGGAGGGGGCACACGAGCAGTACTTC
size: -; D: TRBD2; V: TRBV4-1; J: TRBJ2-7; CDR3: CASSLRLAGDYEQYF; DNA: TGCGCCAGCAGCCTGCGACTAGCGGGAGACTACGAGCAGTACTTC
size: -; D: -; V: TRBV5-1; J: TRBJ1-1; CDR3: CASSLDYTEAFF; DNA: TGCGCCAGCAGCTTAGATTACACTGAAGCTTTCTTT
size: once; D: TRBD2; V: TRBV27; J: TRBJ2-2; CDR3: CASSSLRTRTVVGELFF; DNA: TGTGCCAGCAGTTCTCTTCGGACTAGAACGGTCGTCGGGGAGCTGTTTTTT
size: few; D: -; V: TRBV6-5; J: TRBJ1-2; CDR3: CASSYSVQDRNGYTF; DNA: TGTGCCAGCAGTTACTCAGTACAGGATCGAAATGGCTACACCTTC
size: -; D: TRBD1; V: TRBV7-2; J: TRBJ2-4; CDR3: CASSSAGTAAKNIQYF; DNA: TGTGCCAGCAGCTCAGCCGGGACAGCAGCCAAAAACATTCAGTACTTC
size: -; D: -; V: TRBV19; J: TRBJ1-1; CDR3: CASSISAGTEAFF; DNA: TGTGCCAGTAGTATCTCTGCGGGCACTGAAGCTTTCTTT
size: few; D: -; V: TRBV30; J: TRBJ1-1; CDR3: CAWSVLGPNTEAFF; DNA: TGTGCCTGGAGTGTACTGGGACCGAACACTGAAGCTTTCTTT
size: -; D: TRBD2; V: TRBV7-6; J: TRBJ2-2; CDR3: CASSSLPSGFTGELFF; DNA: TGTGCCAGCAGCTCACTCCCTAGCGGATTTACCGGGGAGCTGTTTTTT
size: -; D: TRBD1; V: TRBV28; J: TRBJ2-7; CDR3: CASRGQGVEQYF; DNA: TGTGCCAGCAGGGGACAGGGGGTTGAGCAGTACTTC
size: few; D: -; V: TRBV11-2; J: TRBJ2-7; CDR3: CASSIQGSYEQYF; DNA: TGTGCCAGCAGCATCCAGGGCTCCTACGAGCAGTACTTC